The 27 T cell receptor beta chains reported below all come from one sample, sequenced in a study of blood T cell repertoires in COVID-19. Clones were sequenced by immunoSEQ multiplex PCR, and TCRdb holds only the in-frame ones, with some missing. The sample records around 340,000 clones, around 82% being singletons. Sequencing input: peripheral blood. The receptor set was obtained from a man aged 25 to 40 with active or convalescent COVID-19.

The V and J genes are TRBV7-9 and TRBJ1-2; 10 nucleotides agree with TRBD1. J gave up 7 bases and V 5 bases, and 16 bases lay outside the gene matches. Germline lookup yields CDR1 SEHNR and CDR2 FQNEAQ (reference sequence). The CDR3 loop spans 17 amino acids. The CDR3 spells CASSPPLRTGGVGGYTF. CDR3 DNA: TGTGCCAGCAGCCCTCCTCTTCGGACAGGGGGGGTGGGTGGCTACACCTTC.

CDR3 in DNA: TGTGCCAGCAGCGTAGTACCGGGACAGGGGATCGGTGGGGGTCAGCCCCAGCATTTT. Protein sequence: CASSVVPGQGIGGGQPQHF. The J gene is TRBJ1-5, the V gene TRBV9; 10 bases are a match to TRBD1. This CDR3 contains 19 residues. V lost 0 bases and J lost 6; bases outside the gene matches: 15. The V gene's germline CDR1 is SGDLS and CDR2 YYNGEE.

V and J are TRBV3-1 (or the pseudogene TRBV3-2) and TRBJ2-1, with 13 bases that match TRBD2. V shed 4 bases, J shed 6 bases, and the junction held 9 bases outside the gene matches. The length of the CDR3 is 17 residues. Germline values: CDR1 LGHDT, CDR2 YNNKEL (reference sequence). CDR3 residues: CASSLRTSGSGGNEQFF. In nucleotides, the CDR3 is TGTGCCAGCAGCCTTCGGACTAGCGGGAGTGGGGGCAATGAGCAGTTCTTC.

The chain links TRBV6-1 to TRBJ2-1; D possibly corresponds to TRBD2 (5 bases). Germline CDR1 reads MNHNS; CDR2 reads SASEGT. CDR3 length equals 15 residues. Trimming left V 3 bases short and J 0 bases short, with 9 bases between. The CDR3 region is CASSETTYSYNEQFF. Written as DNA, the CDR3 is TGTGCCAGCAGTGAGACTACTTACTCCTACAATGAGCAGTTCTTC.

The chain employs TRBV28 and TRBJ1-5; the D is unclear. Trimming removed 6 bases from V and 15 bases from J, with 18 bases in between. The CDR3 is 12 residues long. Germline V gene data show CDR1 as MDHEN and CDR2 as SYDVKM. The CDR3 loop reads CASSPRAGGGHF. The DNA of the CDR3 is TGTGCCAGCAGCCCTCGGGCAGGAGGAGGGCATTTT.

V and J are TRBV19 and TRBJ1-1; D is undetermined. The V and J ends lost 7 bases and 0 bases respectively, with 12 bases between them. The germline CDR1 and CDR2 sequences are LNHDA and SQIVND (reference sequence). The CDR3 is 14 residues long. Here the CDR3 DNA reads TGTGCCAGTAACCCCCGGGTGATGAACACTGAAGCTTTCTTT. This sequence encodes CASNPRVMNTEAFF. Combining the CDR3 with reference TRBV19 and TRBJ1-1 gives the whole variable domain DGGITQSPKYLFRKEGQNVTLSCEQNLNHDAMYWYRQDPGQGLRLIYYSQIVNDFQKGDIAEGYSVSREKKESFPLTVTSAQKNPTAFYLCASNPRVMNTEAFFGQGTRLTVV.

The chain links TRBV7-2 to TRBJ2-7; D unclear. The length of the CDR3 is 13 residues. CDR1 and CDR2 from the germline V gene are SGHTA and FQGNSA. Trimming cost V 2 bases and J 6 bases, with 11 bases left between them. The CDR3: CASSLTTVTEQYF. The CDR3, as DNA: TGTGCCAGCAGCTTAACCACGGTAACCGAGCAGTACTTC.

This clone showed up just once. The chain carries TRBV5-8 and TRBJ2-7; D is unclear. Trimming left V 0 bases short and J 2 bases short, with 9 bases between. The CDR3 spans 14 residues. CDR1 SGHTS and CDR2 YDEGEE come from the germline V gene. CDR3 residues: CASSLEPLTYEQYF. Here the CDR3 DNA reads TGTGCCAGCAGCTTGGAGCCTCTAACCTACGAGCAGTACTTC.

The rearrangement joins TRBV6-2 or TRBV6-3 to TRBJ1-2, with D uncertain. Per germline, CDR1 MNHEY and CDR2 SVGEGT. V was clipped by 5 bases and J by 8 bases, with 15 bases between them. This CDR3 comprises 13 residues. CDR3 nucleotide sequence: TGTGCCAGCAGTGCTCCGCGACGGGGAGGCTACACCTTC. Translated: CASSAPRRGGYTF.

The genes are TRBV29-1 and TRBJ2-5; D is unclear. The CDR3 has 13 amino acids. Germline CDR1 reads SQVTM; CDR2 reads ANQGSEA. Trimming cost V 4 bases and J 1 base, with 10 bases left between them. CDR3 nucleotide sequence: TGCAGCGTTGGGAGTTTACCCCAAGAGACCCAGTACTTC. Protein: CSVGSLPQETQYF. Full variable domain (outside the CDR3, taken from reference TRBV29-1 and TRBJ2-5): SAVISQKPSRDICQRGTSLTIQCQVDSQVTMMFWYRQQPGQSLTLIATANQGSEATYESGFVIDKFPISRPNLTFSTLTVSNMSPEDSSIYLCSVGSLPQETQYFGPGTRLLVL.

The chain couples TRBV9 to TRBJ2-3, with 13 nucleotides matching TRBD2. V was pared by 0 bases and J by 4 bases, with 2 bases of the junction left unmatched. The CDR3 consists of 16 residues. CDR1 SGDLS and CDR2 YYNGEE come from the germline V gene. For the CDR3, the DNA is TGTGCCAGCAGCGTAGGACTAGCGGGGGGATCAGATACGCAGTATTTT. Its protein is CASSVGLAGGSDTQYF.

This clone was observed once. J is TRBJ2-5 and V is TRBV12-3 or TRBV12-4; D possibly corresponds to TRBD1 (5 bases). The CDR3 has 13 residues. V was pared by 6 bases and J by 5 bases, with 13 bases between. The CDR3 coding sequence is TGTGCCAGCAGCACCAGGGTGCGGGAGACCCAGTACTTC. Encoded protein: CASSTRVRETQYF.

This clone has more than one count but fewer than ten. The chain couples TRBV5-4 to TRBJ2-4, with 7 bases identical to TRBD2. This CDR3 is built from 18 residues. Germline assignment: CDR1 SGHNT and CDR2 YYREEE (reference sequence). Trimming removed 3 bases from V and 0 bases from J; junction bases left unmatched: 12. The CDR3 region is CASSSFLAATQAKNIQYF. CDR3 bases: TGTGCCAGCAGCTCGTTCCTAGCGGCCACTCAAGCCAAAAACATTCAGTACTTC.

CDR3 loop: CASSPSGGDYEQYF. CDR3 sequence (DNA): TGTGCCAGCAGCCCCTCTGGGGGGGACTACGAGCAGTACTTC. The gene calls are TRBV9 and TRBJ2-7, with TRBD2 matching 7 bases. Germline CDR1 is SGDLS and CDR2 is YYNGEE. J gave up 3 bases and V 4 bases, and 7 bases lay outside the gene matches. This CDR3 has 14 amino acids.

The chain combines TRBV29-1 with TRBJ2-7, with 9 bases lining up with TRBD1. CDR3 length: 13 residues. The germline V gene encodes CDR1 SQVTM and CDR2 ANQGSEA. The junction had 10 bases not matched to a gene; V was cut back by 7 bases and J by 6 bases. The CDR3 is CSGTGTGTSEQYF. CDR3 nucleotides: TGCAGCGGAACCGGGACAGGGACCAGCGAGCAGTACTTC.

V is TRBV7-4 and J is TRBJ1-5, with a tentative D call TRBD1 (6 bases). V lost 2 bases and J 3 bases, leaving 17 bases between the germline ends. CDR1 SGHVT and CDR2 SQSDAQ come from the germline V gene. The CDR3 runs to 17 residues. CDR3 nucleotide sequence: TGTGCCAGCAGCTTACAGGGTCGTAGGGACAACAATCAGCCCCAGCATTTT. This translates into CASSLQGRRDNNQPQHF.

V is TRBV7-2 and J is TRBJ1-1; 8 bases are a match to TRBD1. CDR1 is SGHTA and CDR2 is FQGNSA in the germline V gene. The V segment lost 4 bases and the J segment 4 bases; nucleotides outside the gene matches: 17. The CDR3 contains 18 residues. The CDR3 sequence is CASSSLLQHRGYSTEAFF. CDR3 in DNA: TGTGCCAGCAGCTCCCTCCTCCAGCACAGGGGGTATAGCACTGAAGCTTTCTTT.

The chain has TRBV3-1 (or the pseudogene TRBV3-2) and TRBJ2-7, with TRBD2 matching over 8 bases. The CDR3 spans 19 residues. Germline V CDR1 and CDR2: LGHDT, YNNKEL (reference sequence). The ends lost 0 bases at V and 2 bases at J; junction bases unmatched: 15. In DNA, the CDR3 is TGTGCCAGCAGCCAAGAAGGATGGGAGCGGGAGTTCTCCCCCTACGAGCAGTACTTC. Protein product: CASSQEGWEREFSPYEQYF.

The V gene is TRBV5-1, the J gene TRBJ2-7, with 10 bases that match TRBD1. The V gene end was trimmed by 3 bases and the J gene end by 2 bases; junction bases not matched to a gene: 5. Germline-derived CDR1 and CDR2 are SGHRS and YFSETQ. The CDR3 consists of 15 residues. The CDR3 here is CASSSPGTGAYEQYF. DNA for the CDR3: TGCGCCAGCAGCTCTCCCGGGACAGGGGCCTACGAGCAGTACTTC.

This clone was seen a single time. This rearrangement joins TRBV18 to TRBJ1-2, with D maybe TRBD1 (6 bases). Germline-derived CDR1 and CDR2 are KGHSH and LQKENI. The CDR3 loop spans 17 amino acids. V was cut by 3 bases and J by 4 bases, with 21 bases left in between. In DNA form, the CDR3 reads TGTGCCAGCTCACCTGGGCCAGGGGAGGGCGGTAGCTATGGCTACACCTTC. This gives the protein CASSPGPGEGGSYGYTF.

The chain combines TRBV10-2 with TRBJ2-1; maybe TRBD2 (5 bases). The CDR3 is 17 residues long. Germline V lookup: CDR1 WSHSY, CDR2 SAAADI. The V and J ends lost 2 bases and 4 bases respectively, with 18 bases between them. CDR3 protein: CASSEPRLLFLYNEQFF. The CDR3 DNA follows: TGCGCCAGCAGTGAGCCCCGACTACTGTTCCTATACAATGAGCAGTTCTTC.

The chain joins TRBV28 to TRBJ2-6; 7 bases line up with TRBD1. Germline V gives CDR1 MDHEN, CDR2 SYDVKM. The CDR3 extends over 17 amino acids. V trimming: 3 bases; J trimming: 0 bases; junction bases outside the gene matches: 5. The CDR3 DNA reads TGTGCCAGCAGTTTTTTGGACAGGACCTCTGGGGCCAACGTCCTGACTTTC. As protein: CASSFLDRTSGANVLTF. Looking up the rest from reference TRBV28 and TRBJ2-6 gives the full variable domain: DVKVTQSSRYLVKRTGEKVFLECVQDMDHENMFWYRQDPGLGLRLIYFSYDVKMKEKGDIPEGYSVSREKKERFSLILESASTNQTSMYLCASSFLDRTSGANVLTFGAGSRLTVL.

This clone is a singleton in its sample. V usage is TRBV29-1 and J usage is TRBJ1-5; 7 nucleotides line up with TRBD1. There are 15 residues in the CDR3. J lost 2 bases, V lost 5 bases, and 9 bases had no gene match. Germline V CDR1 and CDR2: SQVTM, ANQGSEA. The CDR3 loop is CSVTLDRLGNQPQHF. In nucleotides, the CDR3 is TGCAGCGTTACCCTGGACAGGCTGGGCAATCAGCCCCAGCATTTT.

This sequence joins TRBV18 and TRBJ1-1; 7 bases line up with TRBD1. Trimming took 0 bases from V and 6 from J; bases not matched to a gene: 4. From germline, CDR1 is KGHSH and CDR2 LQKENI. The CDR3 is 14 amino acids. CDR3 residues: CASSPPSQGAEAFF. As DNA, the CDR3 is TGTGCCAGCTCACCACCTTCGCAGGGGGCTGAAGCTTTCTTT. Using reference TRBV18 and TRBJ1-1 for the parts outside the CDR3, the full variable domain is NAGVMQNPRHLVRRRGQEARLRCSPMKGHSHVYWYRQLPEEGLKFMVYLQKENIIDESGMPKERFSAEFPKEGPSILRIQQVVRGDSAAYFCASSPPSQGAEAFFGQGTRLTVV.

This chain links TRBV9 with TRBJ2-1, with a possible D match to TRBD2 (6 bases). There are 14 residues in the CDR3. V lost 3 bases, J lost 2 bases, and 9 bases lay in between. The germline V gene has CDR1 SGDLS and CDR2 YYNGEE. CDR3 DNA sequence: TGTGCCAGCAGCGGTCGGGGGACCTACAATGAGCAGTTCTTC. This encodes CASSGRGTYNEQFF.

The chain uses TRBV9 and TRBJ2-1, with 8 bases aligning to TRBD2. Germline CDR1 SGDLS, CDR2 YYNGEE. This CDR3 contains 16 residues. V lost 3 bases to trimming and J lost 4 bases; unmatched junction nucleotides: 9. The CDR3 region is CASSERLAGGYNEQFF. CDR3 bases: TGTGCCAGCAGCGAGCGGCTGGCGGGGGGTTACAATGAGCAGTTCTTC.

The CDR3 DNA is TGTGCCAGCAGTTCAGGTGGGAGGGGCTACACCTTC. Encoded protein: CASSSGGRGYTF. The chain combines TRBV28 with TRBJ1-2; D gene ambiguous. Germline-derived CDR1 and CDR2 are MDHEN and SYDVKM. The CDR3 length is 12 residues. Trimming took off 4 bases at V and 8 bases at J, with 11 bases between the two ends.